The 21 T cell receptor beta chains in this list originate from one sample, sequenced in a study of blood T cell repertoires in COVID-19. Measured with immunoSEQ multiplex PCR; TCRdb has only the in-frame clones, and not every one. The table records roughly 100,000 clones, 75% to 95% of them present only once. Sequencing was done on a sample of peripheral blood. These receptors were taken from a woman aged 50 to 65 in a cohort sampled during active COVID-19.

CDR3 in amino acids: CANAGTGGKSYNEQFF. The CDR3 nucleotides read TGTGCAAATGCCGGGACAGGGGGCAAGTCCTACAATGAGCAGTTCTTC. This chain joins TRBV6-6 and TRBJ2-1; 12 nucleotides line up with TRBD1. The CDR3 totals 16 residues. The V gene's germline CDR1 is MNHNY and CDR2 SVGAGI (reference sequence).

The V gene is TRBV21-1, the J gene TRBJ1-1; the table's D call, TRBD1, has no DNA check behind it. TRBV21-1 is labeled a pseudogene. This CDR3 is 16 amino acids long. The CDR3 nucleotides read TGTGCCAGCAGCAAAGGCGGCACAGGAGTGAACACTGAAGCTTTCTTT. Encoded protein: CASSKGGTGVNTEAFF.

The sample holds a few counts of this clone. The chain couples TRBV15 to TRBJ1-6, with 7 positions matching TRBD1. Germline V gives CDR1 LNHNV, CDR2 YYDKDF (reference sequence). The trim removed 0 bases at V and 3 bases at J, leaving 8 bases unmatched. CDR3 length: 18 residues. The CDR3 DNA is TGTGCCACCAGCAGAGATCAAACAGGGGATATCTATAATTCACCCCTCCACTTT. Its protein product is CATSRDQTGDIYNSPLHF.

This clone was detected only a few times. The chain couples TRBV7-2 to TRBJ1-3; D uncertain. CDR1 is SGHTA, CDR2 FQGNSA, per germline. Trimming took 4 bases from V and 5 from J, leaving 9 bases between them. The CDR3 spans 13 residues. This CDR3 reads CASSSRTRNTIYF. CDR3 DNA sequence: TGTGCCAGCAGCTCTCGGACTCGAAACACCATATATTTT.

V and J are TRBV27 and TRBJ2-3; 10 bases line up with TRBD2. The CDR3 length is 13 residues. Looked up from germline, CDR1 is MNHEY and CDR2 is SMNVEV (reference sequence). Trimming removed 7 bases from V and 4 bases from J; junction bases left unmatched: 2. CDR3 sequence: CASTLAGADTQYF. The CDR3 DNA is TGTGCCAGCACCCTAGCGGGAGCAGATACGCAGTATTTT.

The rearrangement uses TRBV5-1 and TRBJ2-5, with 8 positions matching TRBD1. The CDR3 runs to 15 residues. Germline assignment: CDR1 SGHRS and CDR2 YFSETQ. The trim removed 5 bases at V and 2 bases at J, leaving 8 bases unmatched. For the CDR3, the DNA is TGCGCCAGCAGTCCGGACAGGGCTATACAAGAGACCCAGTACTTC. Encoded protein: CASSPDRAIQETQYF.

The chain employs TRBV5-6 and TRBJ1-4, with unresolved D. This CDR3 has 15 residues. The germline V and J ends were trimmed by 0 bases and 4 bases, with 10 bases remaining between them. Looked up from germline, CDR1 is SGHDT and CDR2 is YYEEEE. Here the CDR3 reads CASSLAGINNEKLFF. The CDR3 DNA reads as TGTGCCAGCAGCTTGGCCGGGATTAATAATGAAAAACTGTTTTTT.

The sample holds one count of this clone. V and J are TRBV11-2 and TRBJ2-2, with 7 bases aligning to TRBD2. The CDR3 sequence is 17 residues long. J lost 6 bases, V lost 5 bases, and 15 bases had no gene match. Germline V gene lookup returns CDR1 SGHAT and CDR2 FQNNGV. The CDR3 sequence: CASSRGGAGVYPGELFF. The CDR3 DNA sequence: TGTGCCAGCAGCCGGGGCGGGGCGGGAGTATATCCCGGGGAGCTGTTTTTT.

The chain recombines TRBV7-6 with TRBJ2-1; 11 bases match TRBD2. Trimming at V came to 5 bases and at J to 10 bases, leaving 10 bases not matched to a gene. CDR1 and CDR2 from the germline V gene are SGHVS and FNYEAQ. This CDR3 is 15 amino acids long. The CDR3, as DNA: TGTGCCAGCAGCCGGGGACTAGCGGCTCTAGGGGAGCAGTTCTTC. It encodes CASSRGLAALGEQFF.

This clone appeared a single time. The genes are TRBV29-1 and TRBJ1-2; D is possibly TRBD1 (5 bases). The CDR3 length is 14 residues. V was shortened by 6 bases and J by 3 bases, with 17 bases between the two germline ends. Germline CDR1 reads SQVTM; CDR2 reads ANQGSEA. CDR3 amino acids: CSVASLDSHYGYTF. In DNA form, the CDR3 reads TGCAGCGTCGCCTCCCTCGACAGTCACTATGGCTACACCTTC.

This clone was observed once. The chain carries TRBV3-1 (or the pseudogene TRBV3-2) and TRBJ2-1, with 9 bases matching TRBD2. CDR3 length: 14 residues. Losses at the gene ends were 2 bases for V and 10 bases for J; bases not matched to a gene: 6. The V gene's germline CDR1 is LGHDT and CDR2 YNNKEL (reference sequence). Here the CDR3 DNA reads TGTGCCAGCAGCCAACTGGCGGGGGGGCGAGAGCAGTTCTTC. It translates to CASSQLAGGREQFF.

The chain's CDR3 is CASSYSSTGNTEAFF. The CDR3 nucleotides read TGTGCCAGCAGTTACTCGAGTACAGGGAACACTGAAGCTTTCTTT. The gene calls are TRBV6-2 or TRBV6-3 and TRBJ1-1; perhaps TRBD1 as D (5 bases). This CDR3 has 15 residues. Germline V CDR1 and CDR2: MNHEY, SVGEGT. Trimming removed 0 bases from V and 1 base from J, with 9 bases in between.

In this sample, this clone turned up once. The chain joins TRBV28 to TRBJ1-1; 10 nucleotides match TRBD1. Germline CDR1 is MDHEN and CDR2 is SYDVKM. J gave up 6 bases and V 3 bases, and 10 bases lay outside the gene matches. The CDR3 consists of 16 residues. The CDR3 here is CASSLLGQGGFAEAFF. For the CDR3, the DNA is TGTGCCAGCAGTTTGCTTGGACAGGGGGGCTTCGCTGAAGCTTTCTTT.

The CDR3 nucleotides are TGTGCCAGCAGTTTATTAGCACATACGCAGTATTTT. As protein: CASSLLAHTQYF. V is TRBV12-3 or TRBV12-4 and J is TRBJ2-3; D not resolved. Trimming removed 2 bases from V and 7 bases from J, with 7 bases in between. This CDR3 region has 12 residues.

The DNA for the CDR3 is TGTGCCAGCAGCCCCGGGACAGGGGTCAACGAGCAGTACTTC. Translating gives CASSPGTGVNEQYF. V is TRBV3-1 (or the pseudogene TRBV3-2) and J is TRBJ2-7; the match to TRBD1 covers 10 bases. The CDR3 loop spans 14 amino acids. Germline V gene sequence: CDR1 LGHDT, CDR2 YNNKEL (reference sequence). V lost 4 bases and J lost 5; bases outside the gene matches: 5.

V is TRBV2 and J is TRBJ2-7; 7 nucleotides agree with TRBD1. J was trimmed by 2 bases and V by 1 base; bases with no gene match: 5. CDR3 size: 15 residues. CDR1 is SNHLY, CDR2 FYNNEI, per germline. The chain's CDR3 is CASSEDRDRTYEQYF. The CDR3 nucleotides read TGTGCCAGCAGTGAAGATCGGGACAGAACCTACGAGCAGTACTTC. The entire variable domain, with the rest obtained from reference TRBV2 and TRBJ2-7, is as follows: EPEVTQTPSHQVTQMGQEVILRCVPISNHLYFYWYRQILGQKVEFLVSFYNNEISEKSEIFDDQFSVERPDGSNFTLKIRSTKLEDSAMYFCASSEDRDRTYEQYFGPGTRLTVT.

For the CDR3, the DNA is TGTGCCAGCAGTTCCACGCTGGAGATCTATGGCTACACCTTC. Amino acids: CASSSTLEIYGYTF. The V call is TRBV6-5, the J call TRBJ1-2, with D hard to call. Germline CDR1 is MNHEY and CDR2 is SVGAGI. Trimming removed 4 bases at V and 4 bases at J, with 13 bases between. The CDR3 contains 14 residues.

The chain employs TRBV6-6 and TRBJ2-7; 7 nucleotides line up with TRBD1. Germline CDR1 and CDR2: MNHNY and SVGAGI (reference sequence). V shed 7 bases, J shed 3 bases, and the junction held 12 bases outside the gene matches. The CDR3 length is 15 residues. CDR3: CASTPTGAVGYEQYF. In DNA form, the CDR3 reads TGTGCCAGCACTCCTACAGGGGCTGTCGGCTACGAGCAGTACTTC.

This clone was found a few times. The chain uses TRBV19 and TRBJ1-5; D ambiguous. Germline V lookup: CDR1 LNHDA, CDR2 SQIVND (reference sequence). This CDR3 region has 15 residues. V lost 8 bases, J lost 0 bases, and 14 bases lay in between. This chain's CDR3 is CASGWELNSNQPQHF. The DNA of the CDR3 is TGTGCCAGTGGTTGGGAGTTGAATAGCAATCAGCCCCAGCATTTT.

This clone was picked up one time. CDR3 sequence (DNA): TGCGCCAGCAGCTTGGGAGGACAGGGAGGCGAAAAACTGTTTTTT. It is translated as CASSLGGQGGEKLFF. The rearrangement joins TRBV5-1 to TRBJ1-4; TRBD1 matches 8 bases. CDR3 size: 15 residues. Germline V CDR1 and CDR2: SGHRS, YFSETQ. The trim removed 0 bases at V and 8 bases at J, leaving 6 bases unmatched.

The V gene is TRBV3-1 (or the pseudogene TRBV3-2), the J gene TRBJ1-2; a weak D match, TRBD1 (6 bases). Trimming cost V 11 bases and J 5 bases, with 18 bases left between them. CDR3 length: 13 amino acids. CDR1 is LGHDT and CDR2 is YNNKEL in the germline V gene (reference sequence). CDR3 region: CAASPRGGYGYTF. The CDR3, as DNA: TGTGCCGCCTCCCCCAGGGGTGGGTATGGCTACACCTTC.